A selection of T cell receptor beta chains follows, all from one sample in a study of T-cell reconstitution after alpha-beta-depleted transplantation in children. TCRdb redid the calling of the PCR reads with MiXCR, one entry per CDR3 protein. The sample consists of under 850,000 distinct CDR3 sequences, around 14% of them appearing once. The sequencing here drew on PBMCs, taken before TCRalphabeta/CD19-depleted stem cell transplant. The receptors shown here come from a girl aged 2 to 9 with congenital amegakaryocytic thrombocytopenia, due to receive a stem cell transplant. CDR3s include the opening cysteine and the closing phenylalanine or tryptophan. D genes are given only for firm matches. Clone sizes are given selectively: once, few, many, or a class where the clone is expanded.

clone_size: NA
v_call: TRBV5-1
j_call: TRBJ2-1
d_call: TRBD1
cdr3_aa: CASSNLQGDNEQFF
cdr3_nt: TGCGCCAGCAGTAACTTACAGGGGGACAATGAGCAGTTCTTC

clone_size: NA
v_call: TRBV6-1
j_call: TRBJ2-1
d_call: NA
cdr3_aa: CASRDLGGYNEQFF
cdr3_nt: TGTGCCAGCAGGGACTTAGGTGGATACAATGAGCAGTTCTTC

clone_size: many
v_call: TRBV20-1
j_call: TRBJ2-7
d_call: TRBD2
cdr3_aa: CSATGTSGRFVYEQYF
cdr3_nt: TGCAGTGCTACCGGGACTAGCGGGAGGTTCGTCTACGAGCAGTACTTC

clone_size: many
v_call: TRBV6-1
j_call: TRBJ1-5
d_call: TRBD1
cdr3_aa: CASRGTAASNQPQHF
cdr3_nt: TGTGCCAGCAGAGGGACAGCAGCTAGCAATCAGCCCCAGCATTTT

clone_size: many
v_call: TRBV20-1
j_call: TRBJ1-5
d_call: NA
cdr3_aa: CSARYSNQPQHF
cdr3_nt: TGCAGTGCTCGTTATAGCAATCAGCCCCAGCATTTT

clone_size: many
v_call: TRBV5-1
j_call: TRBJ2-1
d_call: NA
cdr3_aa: CASSSTGGSYNEQFF
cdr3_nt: TGCGCCAGCAGCTCCACTGGGGGCTCCTACAATGAGCAGTTCTTC

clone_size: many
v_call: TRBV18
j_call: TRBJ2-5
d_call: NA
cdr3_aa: CASSPEETQYF
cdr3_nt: TGTGCCAGCTCACCAGAAGAGACCCAGTACTTC

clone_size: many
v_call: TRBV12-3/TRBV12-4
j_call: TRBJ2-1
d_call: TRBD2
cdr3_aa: CASSPSSAGVYNEQFF
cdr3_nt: TGTGCCAGCAGTCCTTCTTCGGCGGGAGTCTACAATGAGCAGTTCTTC

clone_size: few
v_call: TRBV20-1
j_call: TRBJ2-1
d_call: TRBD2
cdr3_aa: CSAGSGTSSYNEQFF
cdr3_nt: TGCAGTGCTGGATCCGGGACTAGCTCCTACAATGAGCAGTTCTTC

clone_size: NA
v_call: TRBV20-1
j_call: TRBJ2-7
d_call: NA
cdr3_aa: CSARAGVPDEQYF
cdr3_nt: TGCAGTGCTAGAGCAGGGGTTCCGGACGAGCAGTACTTC

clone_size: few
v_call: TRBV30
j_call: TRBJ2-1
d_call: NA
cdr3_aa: CAWSVDMYYEQFF
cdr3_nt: TGTGCCTGGAGTGTCGACATGTACTATGAGCAGTTCTTC

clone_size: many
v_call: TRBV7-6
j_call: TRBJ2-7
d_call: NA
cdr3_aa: CASSLARGIYEQYF
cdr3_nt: TGTGCCAGCAGCTTAGCCAGGGGTATATACGAGCAGTACTTC

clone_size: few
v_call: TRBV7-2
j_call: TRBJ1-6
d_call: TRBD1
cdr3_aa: CASSGATGLYNSPLHF
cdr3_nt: TGTGCCAGCAGCGGAGCGACAGGGCTCTATAATTCACCCCTCCACTTT

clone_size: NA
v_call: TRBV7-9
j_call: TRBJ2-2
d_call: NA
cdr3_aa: CASSLDNTELFF
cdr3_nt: TGTGCCAGCAGCTTAGATAATACTGAGCTGTTTTTT

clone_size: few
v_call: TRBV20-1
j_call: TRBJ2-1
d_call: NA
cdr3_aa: CSASAALLAAHNEQFF
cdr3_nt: TGCAGTGCCTCGGCCGCCCTACTAGCTGCCCACAATGAGCAGTTCTTC

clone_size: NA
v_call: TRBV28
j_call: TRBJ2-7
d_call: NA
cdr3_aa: CASSFTPDYEQYF
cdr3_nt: TGTGCCAGCAGTTTTACTCCAGACTACGAGCAGTACTTC

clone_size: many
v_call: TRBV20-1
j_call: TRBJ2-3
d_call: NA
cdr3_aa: CSAKGGVSTDTQYF
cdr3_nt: TGCAGTGCTAAGGGGGGGGTAAGCACAGATACGCAGTATTTT

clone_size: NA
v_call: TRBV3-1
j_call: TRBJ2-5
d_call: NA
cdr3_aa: CASSQESAKTQYF
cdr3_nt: TGTGCCAGCAGCCAAGAGTCAGCAAAGACCCAGTACTTC

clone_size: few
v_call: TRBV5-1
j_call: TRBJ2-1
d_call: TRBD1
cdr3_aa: CASSFRQGRNEQFF
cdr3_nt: TGCGCCAGCAGCTTCCGACAGGGTCGAAATGAGCAGTTCTTC

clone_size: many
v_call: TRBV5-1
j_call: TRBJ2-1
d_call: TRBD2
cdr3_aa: CASSFASGRTYNEQFF
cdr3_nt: TGCGCCAGCAGCTTCGCTAGCGGGAGGACCTACAATGAGCAGTTCTTC

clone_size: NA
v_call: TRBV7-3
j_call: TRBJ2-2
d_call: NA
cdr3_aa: CASKLANTGELFF
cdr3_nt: TGTGCCAGCAAGCTGGCGAACACCGGGGAGCTGTTTTTT

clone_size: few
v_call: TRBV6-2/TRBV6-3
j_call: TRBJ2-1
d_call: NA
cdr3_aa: CASSYSTLSEFPPYNEQFF
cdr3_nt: TGTGCCAGCAGTTACTCGACGCTCTCGGAGTTCCCCCCCTACAATGAGCAGTTCTTC

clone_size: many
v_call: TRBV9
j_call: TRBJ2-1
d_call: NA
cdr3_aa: CASSVRDGDEQFF
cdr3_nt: TGTGCCAGCAGCGTCAGGGATGGGGATGAGCAGTTCTTC

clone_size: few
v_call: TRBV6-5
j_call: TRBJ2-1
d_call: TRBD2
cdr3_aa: CASSLGTSGVREQFF
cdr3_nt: TGTGCCAGCAGTTTAGGGACTAGCGGGGTGCGGGAGCAGTTCTTC

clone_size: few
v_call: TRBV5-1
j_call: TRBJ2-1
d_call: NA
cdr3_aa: CASSLAIASVDNEQFF
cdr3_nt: TGCGCCAGCAGCTTGGCCATCGCTAGCGTAGACAATGAGCAGTTCTTC

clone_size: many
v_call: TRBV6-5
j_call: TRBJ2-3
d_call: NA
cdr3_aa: CASSYGGGADTQYF
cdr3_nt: TGTGCCAGCAGTTACGGAGGAGGGGCAGATACGCAGTATTTT

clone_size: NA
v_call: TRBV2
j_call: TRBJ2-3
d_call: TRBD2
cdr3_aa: CASTLGLAGTDTQYF
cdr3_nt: TGTGCCAGCACTCTGGGACTAGCGGGCACAGATACGCAGTATTTT

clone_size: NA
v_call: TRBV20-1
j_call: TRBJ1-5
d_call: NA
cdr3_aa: CSARVVGGSNQPQHF
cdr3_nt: TGCAGTGCTAGAGTGGTGGGGGGAAGCAATCAGCCCCAGCATTTT

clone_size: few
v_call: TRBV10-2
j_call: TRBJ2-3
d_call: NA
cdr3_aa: CASSEGNTRDTQYF
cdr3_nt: TGCGCCAGCAGTGAGGGGAATACACGAGATACGCAGTATTTT

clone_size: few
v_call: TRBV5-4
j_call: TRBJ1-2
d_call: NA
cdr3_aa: CASTGVGYGYTF
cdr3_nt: TGTGCCAGCACCGGAGTAGGCTATGGCTACACCTTC

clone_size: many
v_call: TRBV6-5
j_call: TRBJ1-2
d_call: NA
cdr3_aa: CASSYEAVPSFGYTF
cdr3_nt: TGTGCCAGCAGTTACGAGGCAGTTCCTAGTTTTGGCTACACCTTC

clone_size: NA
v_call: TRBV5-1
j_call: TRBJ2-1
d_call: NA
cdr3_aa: CASSLSQGLNNEQFF
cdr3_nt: TGCGCCAGCAGCTTGAGTCAGGGGCTGAACAATGAGCAGTTCTTC

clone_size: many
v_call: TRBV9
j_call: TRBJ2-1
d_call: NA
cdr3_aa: CASSVGGSNYNEQFF
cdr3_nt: TGTGCCAGCAGCGTAGGAGGGAGTAACTACAATGAGCAGTTCTTC

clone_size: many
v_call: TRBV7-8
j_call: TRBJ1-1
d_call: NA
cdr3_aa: CASAPVYTEAFF
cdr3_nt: TGTGCCAGCGCCCCGGTGTACACTGAAGCTTTCTTT

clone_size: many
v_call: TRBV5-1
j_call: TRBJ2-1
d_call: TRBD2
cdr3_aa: CASSRGDFDNEQFF
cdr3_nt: TGCGCCAGCAGCCGGGGGGACTTCGACAATGAGCAGTTCTTC

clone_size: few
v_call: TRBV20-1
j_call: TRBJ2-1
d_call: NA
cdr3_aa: CSASLAKYNEQFF
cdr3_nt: TGCAGTGCTTCTCTAGCGAAATACAATGAGCAGTTCTTC

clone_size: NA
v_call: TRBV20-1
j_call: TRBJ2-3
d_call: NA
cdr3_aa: CSARLAGPDTPYF
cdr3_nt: TGCAGTGCTAGACTTGCGGGACCAGATACGCCGTATTTT

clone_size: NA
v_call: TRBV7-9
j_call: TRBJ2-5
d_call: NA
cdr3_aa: CASSPPRLPQETQYF
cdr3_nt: TGTGCCAGCAGCCCTCCTCGACTACCCCAAGAGACCCAGTACTTC

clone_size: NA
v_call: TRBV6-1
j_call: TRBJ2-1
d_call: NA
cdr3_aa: CASFQDLAPVNEQFF
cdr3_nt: TGTGCCAGCTTCCAAGACCTCGCTCCCGTCAATGAGCAGTTCTTC

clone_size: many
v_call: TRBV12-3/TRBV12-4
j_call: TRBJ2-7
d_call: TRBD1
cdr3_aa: CASSFRVRDRGRYEQYF
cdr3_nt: TGTGCCAGCAGTTTTAGGGTTCGAGACAGGGGGCGCTACGAGCAGTACTTC

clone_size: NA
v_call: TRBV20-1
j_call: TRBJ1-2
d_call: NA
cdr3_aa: CSAGTGDKFGYTF
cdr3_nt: TGCAGTGCTGGCACGGGGGATAAGTTTGGCTACACCTTC

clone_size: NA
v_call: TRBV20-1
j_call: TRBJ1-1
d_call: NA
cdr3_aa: CSARGSQGGDTEAFF
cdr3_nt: TGCAGTGCTAGAGGGAGTCAGGGAGGAGACACTGAAGCTTTCTTT

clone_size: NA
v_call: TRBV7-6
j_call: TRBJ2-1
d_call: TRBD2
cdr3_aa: CASSLCSGRAMGNEQFF
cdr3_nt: TGTGCCAGCAGCTTATGTAGCGGGAGGGCCATGGGAAATGAGCAGTTCTTC

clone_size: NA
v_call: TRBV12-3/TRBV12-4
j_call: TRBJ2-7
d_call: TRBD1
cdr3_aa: CTSSLGGQVFLSKTYEQYF
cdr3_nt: TGTACCAGCAGTCTTGGGGGACAGGTGTTTCTGTCAAAGACCTACGAGCAGTACTTC

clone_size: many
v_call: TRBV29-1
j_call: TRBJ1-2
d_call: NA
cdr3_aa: CSVSDRLSGVGYTF
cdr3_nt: TGCAGCGTGTCAGACAGGCTCTCGGGGGTGGGCTACACCTTC

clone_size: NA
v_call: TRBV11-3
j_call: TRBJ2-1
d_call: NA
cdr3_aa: CASSLMGRFNEQFF
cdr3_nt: TGTGCCAGCAGCTTAATGGGGCGATTCAATGAGCAGTTCTTC